Listed here are 22 T cell receptor beta chains from one sample, sequenced in a study of T cell repertoires in cytomegalovirus infection. TCRdb re-analysed the reads in MiXCR, keeping a single row per CDR3 protein. The profile shows some 130,000 distinct CDR3 sequences, more than 30% of them singletons. Their antigens remain unidentified. The specimen was CD8+ T cells from cultured PBMCs, collected from culture after CMV antigen stimulation. The receptors shown here come from a human donor in good health (CMV status not recorded). Some clones in this sample may be carry-over from other donors' samples.

The rearrangement uses TRBV28 and TRBJ2-7, with D tentatively TRBD1 or TRBD2 (5 bases each). V lost 8 bases and J lost 5, with 16 bases in between. CDR3 length equals 13 residues. Looked up from germline, CDR1 is MDHEN and CDR2 is SYDVKM. CDR3 protein: CASSLQGPDEQYF. CDR3 nucleotides: TGTGCCAGCTCCCTGCAGGGACCTGACGAGCAGTACTTC.

V gene TRBV4-1 combines with J gene TRBJ1-1; possibly TRBD1 for D (6 bases). The CDR3 contains 18 residues. V was shortened by 0 bases and J by 0 bases, with 17 bases between the two germline ends. Germline values: CDR1 MGHRA, CDR2 YSYEKL. The CDR3 loop reads CASSQDAGQIPMNTEAFF. The CDR3 DNA follows: TGCGCCAGCAGCCAAGATGCGGGACAAATTCCTATGAACACTGAAGCTTTCTTT.

This clonotype was observed a few times. The chain carries TRBV15 and TRBJ2-2, with 11 bases aligning to TRBD2. Trimming cost V 1 base and J 7 bases; bases outside gene matches: 5. The germline V gene encodes CDR1 LNHNV and CDR2 YYDKDF (reference sequence). The CDR3 has 16 residues. The CDR3 spells CATSRALAGGFGELFF. CDR3 in DNA: TGTGCCACCAGCAGAGCTCTAGCGGGGGGATTCGGGGAGCTGTTTTTT.

A few counts support this clonotype. The gene calls are TRBV6-2 or TRBV6-3 and TRBJ2-1; D tentatively reads TRBD1 or TRBD2 (5 bases each). Trimming left V 0 bases short and J 8 bases short, with 11 bases between. CDR1 is MNHEY and CDR2 is SVGEGT in the germline V gene. The CDR3 length is 14 residues. CDR3 in DNA: TGTGCCAGCAGTTACTCCTCGGGGCGGGATGAGCAGTTCTTC. Amino acid sequence: CASSYSSGRDEQFF.

The table lists this clonotype with a few counts. CDR3 amino acids: CASSSSGTGSSPQHF. As DNA, the CDR3 is TGTGCCAGCAGCTCATCGGGGACAGGGTCCTCCCCCCAGCATTTT. This sequence joins TRBV7-8 and TRBJ1-5, with TRBD1 matching over 9 bases. This CDR3 has 15 residues. V shed 4 bases, J shed 10 bases, and the junction held 11 bases outside the gene matches. Germline V gene lookup returns CDR1 SGHVS and CDR2 FQNEAQ.

Ten or more counts support this clonotype. J is TRBJ2-1 and V is TRBV4-1, with D perhaps assigned TRBD1 or TRBD2 (5 bases each). The ends were cut back, 8 bases at V and 0 bases at J, with 11 bases in the middle. Germline CDR1 and CDR2: MGHRA and YSYEKL. CDR3 length equals 14 residues. This CDR3 reads CASRAGSSYNEQFF. DNA for the CDR3: TGCGCCAGCCGGGCAGGGAGCTCCTACAATGAGCAGTTCTTC.

The sample holds many counts of this clonotype. CDR3 region: CASSFGQGPYEQYF. CDR3 nucleotides: TGTGCCAGCAGTTTCGGACAGGGCCCCTACGAGCAGTACTTC. The rearrangement links TRBV12-3 or TRBV12-4 to TRBJ2-7; 8 bases match TRBD1. V lost 3 bases and J lost 2; bases outside the gene matches: 3. The CDR3 is 14 residues long.

The V gene is TRBV7-7, the J gene TRBJ2-2; no firm D call. CDR1 and CDR2 (germline): SSHAT, FNYEAQ (reference sequence). V lost 5 bases, J lost 0 bases, and 13 bases lay in between. CDR3 length: 16 residues. CDR3 nucleotide sequence: TGTGCCAGCAGCCCGGAAGACCGCGCGAACACCGGGGAGCTGTTTTTT. It is translated as CASSPEDRANTGELFF. The full variable domain, in which reference TRBV7-7 and TRBJ2-2 provide the parts outside the CDR3, is GAGVSQSPRYKVTKRGQDVTLRCDPISSHATLYWYQQALGQGPEFLTYFNYEAQPDKSGLPSDRFSAERPEGSISTLTIQRTEQRDSAMYRCASSPEDRANTGELFFGEGSRLTVL.

In its sample, this clonotype was seen a few times. CDR3 DNA sequence: TGTGCCAGCAGCTTGGAACAGGGCGCGAACACCGGGGAGCTGTTTTTT. Its protein product is CASSLEQGANTGELFF. The gene calls are TRBV7-3 and TRBJ2-2; possibly TRBD1 for D (6 bases). This CDR3 spans 16 amino acids. V was shortened by 3 bases and J by 0 bases, with 11 bases between the two germline ends. The germline CDR1 and CDR2 sequences are SGHTA and FQGTGA.

The chain is built from TRBV7-6 and TRBJ1-2, with TRBD1 as a possible D gene (5 bases). The CDR3 is made up of 16 amino acids. V lost 5 bases, J lost 0 bases, and 16 bases lay in between. CDR1 and CDR2 (germline): SGHVS, FNYEAQ. The CDR3 DNA reads as TGTGCCAGCAGCAACACCCGGGACGGATCTAACTATGGCTACACCTTC. As protein: CASSNTRDGSNYGYTF.

The chain uses TRBV6-5 and TRBJ1-2; TRBD1 is a possible D gene (5 bases). The germline gives CDR1 MNHEY, CDR2 SVGAGI. This CDR3 region has 14 residues. The V gene lost 9 bases and the J gene lost 4 bases, with 18 bases spanning the gap. The CDR3 region has the DNA TGTGCCAGTAATATCGGGGGGATAGGCTATGGCTACACCTTC. This translates into CASNIGGIGYGYTF.

This clonotype was seen repeatedly, ten times or more. The chain employs TRBV7-9 and TRBJ2-1, with TRBD1 matching over 9 bases. CDR1 is SEHNR and CDR2 is FQNEAQ in the germline V gene (reference sequence). The junction had 10 bases not matched to a gene; V was cut back by 5 bases and J by 2 bases. This CDR3 is 17 amino acids long. The DNA for the CDR3 is TGTGCCAGCAGCCCGAATTTCGGGACAGGGACCTACAATGAGCAGTTCTTC. Its translation is CASSPNFGTGTYNEQFF.

This clonotype came up many times. The chain carries TRBV6-5 and TRBJ1-2; tentative D call: TRBD1 (6 bases). The CDR3 contains 15 residues. Trimming pared 0 bases from V and 7 bases from J, leaving 15 bases between. Germline CDR1 MNHEY, CDR2 SVGAGI. CDR3 sequence: CASSYSSSGTIGYTF. In DNA form, the CDR3 reads TGTGCCAGCAGTTACTCTTCGTCGGGGACAATTGGCTACACCTTC.

The chain is built from TRBV20-1 and TRBJ2-5; D ambiguous. V lost 3 bases, J lost 7 bases, and 18 bases lay in between. Germline lookup yields CDR1 DFQATT and CDR2 SNEGSKA (reference sequence). The CDR3 has 14 amino acids. The CDR3 nucleotides are TGCAGTGCTAGGGCGGAACTCAACCTTCGGACCCAGTACTTC. Translating gives CSARAELNLRTQYF.

The chain has TRBV29-1 and TRBJ2-1; 8 nucleotides line up with TRBD1. After removal of 5 bases from V and 5 bases from J, the junction contained 8 bases not matched to a gene. The CDR3 runs 14 residues. CDR1 and CDR2 from the germline V gene are SQVTM and ANQGSEA. Written as DNA, the CDR3 is TGCAGCGTTTTCCCGGGACAGGTTAACAATGAGCAGTTCTTC. Its protein product is CSVFPGQVNNEQFF.

V usage is TRBV9 and J usage is TRBJ2-1; D is tentatively TRBD1 or TRBD2 (5 bases each). CDR1 and CDR2 (germline): SGDLS, YYNGEE. The CDR3 covers 14 residues. With 0 bases removed from V and 9 bases from J, the gap between germline ends came to 13 bases. CDR3 region: CASSVAGQGVEQFF. The DNA for the CDR3 is TGTGCCAGCAGCGTAGCTGGGCAGGGAGTTGAGCAGTTCTTC.

The chain combines TRBV19 with TRBJ2-1; 7 nucleotides line up with TRBD1. This CDR3 is 15 amino acids long. Germline values: CDR1 LNHDA, CDR2 SQIVND (reference sequence). The V and J ends lost 3 bases and 10 bases, in that order; junction bases with no gene match: 12. The CDR3 nucleotides read TGTGCCAGTAGTATTTTGGACTTAGGGGGCTCCGAGCAGTTCTTC. Amino acid sequence: CASSILDLGGSEQFF.

This rearrangement joins TRBV12-3 or TRBV12-4 to TRBJ2-6, with 9 positions matching TRBD1. With V trimmed by 3 bases and J by 3 bases, 6 bases remained unmatched. CDR3 length equals 17 residues. The CDR3 here is CASSLRDRVYGANVLTF. The CDR3 DNA follows: TGTGCCAGCAGTTTGCGGGACAGGGTGTATGGGGCCAACGTCCTGACTTTC.

In its sample, this clonotype was seen many times. V is TRBV9 and J is TRBJ1-4; D unclear. V was cut by 0 bases and J by 4 bases, with 7 bases left in between. Per germline, CDR1 SGDLS and CDR2 YYNGEE. The CDR3 is 14 amino acids. The CDR3 DNA follows: TGTGCCAGCAGCGTAGACCCGGGTAATGAAAAACTGTTTTTT. This sequence encodes CASSVDPGNEKLFF. Looking up the rest from reference TRBV9 and TRBJ1-4 gives the full variable domain: DSGVTQTPKHLITATGQRVTLRCSPRSGDLSVYWYQQSLDQGLQFLIQYYNGEERAKGNILERFSAQQFPDLHSELNLSSLELGDSALYFCASSVDPGNEKLFFGSGTQLSVL.

This chain joins TRBV6-6 and TRBJ1-1; TRBD1 is a possible D gene (6 bases). V was cut by 4 bases and J by 7 bases, with 13 bases left in between. The germline V gene encodes CDR1 MNHNY and CDR2 SVGAGI (reference sequence). The CDR3 extends over 13 amino acids. CDR3 loop: CASSSPGQNEAFF. Here the CDR3 DNA reads TGTGCCAGCAGTTCGCCGGGACAAAATGAAGCTTTCTTT.

This clonotype was detected ten times or more. As DNA, the CDR3 is TGCGCCAGCAGCCAAAGCGGGGCACATGGCTACACCTTC. This encodes CASSQSGAHGYTF. This sequence joins TRBV4-1 and TRBJ1-2, with D possibly matching TRBD1 (5 bases). CDR1 is MGHRA, CDR2 YSYEKL, per germline. V lost 2 bases to trimming and J lost 6 bases, with 10 bases between them. CDR3 length equals 13 residues.

The genes are TRBV27 and TRBJ2-5; perhaps TRBD1 as D (6 bases). The V end was cut by 3 bases, the J end by 0 bases, with 11 bases between. CDR1 is MNHEY and CDR2 is SMNVEV in the germline V gene (reference sequence). The CDR3 covers 15 residues. The chain's CDR3 is CASSFTGMDQETQYF. CDR3 sequence (DNA): TGTGCCAGCAGTTTTACAGGGATGGACCAAGAGACCCAGTACTTC.